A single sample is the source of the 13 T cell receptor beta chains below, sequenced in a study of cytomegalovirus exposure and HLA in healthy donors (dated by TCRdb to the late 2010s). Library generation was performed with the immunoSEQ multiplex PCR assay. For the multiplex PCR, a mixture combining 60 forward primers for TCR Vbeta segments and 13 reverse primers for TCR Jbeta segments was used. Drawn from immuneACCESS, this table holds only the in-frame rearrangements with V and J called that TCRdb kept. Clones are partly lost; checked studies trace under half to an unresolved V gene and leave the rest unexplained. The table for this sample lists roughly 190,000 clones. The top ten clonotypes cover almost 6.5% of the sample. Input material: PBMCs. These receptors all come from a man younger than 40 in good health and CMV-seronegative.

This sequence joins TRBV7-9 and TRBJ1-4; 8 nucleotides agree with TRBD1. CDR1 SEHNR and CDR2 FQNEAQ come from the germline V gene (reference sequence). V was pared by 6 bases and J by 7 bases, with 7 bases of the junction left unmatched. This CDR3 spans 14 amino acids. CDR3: CASRQTGEGEKLFF. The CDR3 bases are TGTGCCAGCAGACAGACAGGGGAGGGTGAAAAACTGTTTTTT.

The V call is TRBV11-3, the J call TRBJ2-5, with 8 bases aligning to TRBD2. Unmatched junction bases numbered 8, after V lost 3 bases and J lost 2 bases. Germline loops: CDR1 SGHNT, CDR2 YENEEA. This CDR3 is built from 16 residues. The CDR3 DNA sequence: TGTGCCAGCAGCTTCGGGGGTACTAGCGGACAAGAGACCCAGTACTTC. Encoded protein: CASSFGGTSGQETQYF.

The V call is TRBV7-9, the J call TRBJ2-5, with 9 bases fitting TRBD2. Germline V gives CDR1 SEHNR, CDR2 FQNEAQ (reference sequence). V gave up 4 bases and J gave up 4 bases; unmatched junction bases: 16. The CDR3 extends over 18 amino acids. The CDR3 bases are TGTGCCAGCAGCTCGACGAGGGGGAGCGGGGGGAAGAGAGAGACCCAGTACTTC. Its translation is CASSSTRGSGGKRETQYF.

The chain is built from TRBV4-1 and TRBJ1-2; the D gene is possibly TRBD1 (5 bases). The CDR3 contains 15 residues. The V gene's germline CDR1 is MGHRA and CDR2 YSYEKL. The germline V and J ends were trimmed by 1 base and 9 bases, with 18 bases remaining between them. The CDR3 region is CASSQVRGGFMSYTF. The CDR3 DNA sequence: TGCGCCAGCAGCCAAGTGAGGGGAGGTTTTATGAGCTACACCTTC.

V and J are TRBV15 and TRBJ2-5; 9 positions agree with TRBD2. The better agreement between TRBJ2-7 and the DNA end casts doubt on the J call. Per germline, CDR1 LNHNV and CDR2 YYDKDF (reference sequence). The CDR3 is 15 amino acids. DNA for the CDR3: TGTGCCACCATGAGGGACCTAGCGGGGTCCTACGAGCAGTACTTC. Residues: CATMRDLAGSYEQYF.

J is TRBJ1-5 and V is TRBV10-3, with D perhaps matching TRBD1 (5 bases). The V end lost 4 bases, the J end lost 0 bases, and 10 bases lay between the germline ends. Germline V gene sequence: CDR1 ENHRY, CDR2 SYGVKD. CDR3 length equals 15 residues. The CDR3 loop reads CAISGGGVSNQPQHF. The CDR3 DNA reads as TGTGCCATCAGTGGCGGGGGGGTTAGCAATCAGCCCCAGCATTTT.

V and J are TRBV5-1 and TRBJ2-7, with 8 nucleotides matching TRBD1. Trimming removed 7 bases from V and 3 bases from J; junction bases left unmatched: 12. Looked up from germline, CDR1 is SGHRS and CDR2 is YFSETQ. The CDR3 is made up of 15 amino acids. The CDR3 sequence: CASPLGATGDYEQYF. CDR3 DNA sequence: TGCGCCAGCCCCCTGGGGGCGACAGGGGACTACGAGCAGTACTTC.

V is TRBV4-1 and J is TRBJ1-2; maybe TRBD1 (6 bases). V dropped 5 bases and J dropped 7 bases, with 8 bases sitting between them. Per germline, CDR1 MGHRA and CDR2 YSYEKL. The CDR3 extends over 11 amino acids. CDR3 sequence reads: CASSSQGGYTF. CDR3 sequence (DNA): TGCGCCAGCAGCTCACAGGGTGGCTACACCTTC.

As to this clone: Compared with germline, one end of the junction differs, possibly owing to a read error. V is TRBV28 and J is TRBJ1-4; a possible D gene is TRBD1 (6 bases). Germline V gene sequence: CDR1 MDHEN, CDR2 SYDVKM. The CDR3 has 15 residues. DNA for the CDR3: TGTGCCAGCAGCTTATACAGGGTCACTAATGAAAAACTGTTTTTT. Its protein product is CASSLYRVTNEKLFF.

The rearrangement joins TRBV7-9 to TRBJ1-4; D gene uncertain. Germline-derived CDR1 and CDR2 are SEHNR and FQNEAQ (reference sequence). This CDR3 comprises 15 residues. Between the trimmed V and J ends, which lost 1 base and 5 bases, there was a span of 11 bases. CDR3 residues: CASSLGVKENEKLFF. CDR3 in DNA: TGTGCCAGCAGCTTAGGGGTCAAGGAGAATGAAAAACTGTTTTTT.

The CDR3 loop is CASSLWQQNTEAFF. CDR3 nucleotide sequence: TGTGCCAGCAGCTTGTGGCAACAGAACACTGAAGCTTTCTTT. The chain carries TRBV5-5 and TRBJ1-1; D unclear. Trimming removed 1 base from V and 1 base from J, with 8 bases in between. The length of the CDR3 is 14 residues. Germline assignment: CDR1 SGHKS and CDR2 YYEKEE (reference sequence).

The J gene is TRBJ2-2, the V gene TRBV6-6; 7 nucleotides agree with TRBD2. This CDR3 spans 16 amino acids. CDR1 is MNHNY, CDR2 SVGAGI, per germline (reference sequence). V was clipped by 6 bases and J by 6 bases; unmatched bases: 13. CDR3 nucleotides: TGTGCCAGCAGGCCGACGGGGAGGGTCGCTCCCGGGGAGCTGTTTTTT. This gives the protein CASRPTGRVAPGELFF.

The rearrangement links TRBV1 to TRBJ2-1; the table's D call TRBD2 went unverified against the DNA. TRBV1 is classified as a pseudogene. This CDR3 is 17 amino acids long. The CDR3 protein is CTSSGASVRRGYNEQFF. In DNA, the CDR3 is TGCACCAGCAGCGGGGCTAGCGTTAGGAGGGGTTACAATGAGCAGTTCTTC.